A selection of T cell receptor beta chains follows, all from one sample in a study of cytomegalovirus exposure and HLA in healthy donors. Clones were read by immunoSEQ multiplex PCR, and TCRdb kept only the in-frame ones, dropping some. The table gives about 160,000 clones; the top ten clones make up approximately 2% of it. The sequenced sample was PBMCs. These receptors were obtained from a man aged 25-45 years in good health and CMV-seronegative. CDR3s include the opening cysteine and the closing phenylalanine or tryptophan. The D gene is left open where the match is weak.

length | J | V | D | DNA | CDR3
13 | TRBJ2-7 | TRBV7-9 | NA | TGTGCCAGCAGCTTCCCGAGCTCCTACGAGCAGTACTTC | CASSFPSSYEQYF
14 | TRBJ1-5 | TRBV30 | NA | TGTGCCTCCTCTAGTGCAGTTACCTATCAGCCCCAGCATTTT | CASSSAVTYQPQHF
15 | TRBJ1-2 | TRBV29-1 | NA | TGCAGCGTTGAATTCACGGCCGCGGTTTTGAGAGGCTACACCTTC | CSVEFTAAVLRGYTF
13 | TRBJ2-3 | TRBV4-2 | TRBD2 | TGTGCCAGTCGACTAGCGCAGACAGATACGCAGTATTTT | CASRLAQTDTQYF
14 | TRBJ1-6 | TRBV19 | NA | TGTGCCAGTACCACCCGATGGGGGGATTCACCCCTCCACTTT | CASTTRWGDSPLHF
15 | TRBJ2-1 | TRBV5-1 | TRBD2 | TGCGCCAGCCCGACTAGCGGGTCGTCCTACAATGAGCAGTTCTTC | CASPTSGSSYNEQFF
14 | TRBJ2-1 | TRBV5-1 | TRBD1 | TGCGCCAGCAGCTTGGGACAGGGACAAAGTGAGCAGTTCTTC | CASSLGQGQSEQFF
15 | TRBJ2-3 | TRBV5-1 | NA | TGCGCCAGCAGCTTGGGGCAGGTAAAAACAGATACGCAGTATTTT | CASSLGQVKTDTQYF
15 | TRBJ2-3 | TRBV19 | NA | TGTGCCAGTAGTATAAGACTAACTAGCACAGATACGCAGTATTTT | CASSIRLTSTDTQYF
18 | TRBJ1-4 | TRBV18 | NA | TGTGCCAGCTCACCACCGTTTCCCGGGGGGGCAACTAATGAAAAACTGTTTTTT | CASSPPFPGGATNEKLFF
17 | TRBJ2-7 | TRBV2 | TRBD2 | TGTGCCAGCAGTGGTCGCGTAGGGACTAGCGGAACCTACGAGCAGTACTTC | CASSGRVGTSGTYEQYF
14 | TRBJ2-7 | TRBV27 | TRBD1 | TGTGCCAGCAGAGGACAGGTTACCTCCTACGAGCAGTACTTC | CASRGQVTSYEQYF
15 | TRBJ2-1 | TRBV5-1 | TRBD1 | TGCGCCAGCAGCTTGGGTCGGACAGGCTACAATGAGCAGTTCTTC | CASSLGRTGYNEQFF
15 | TRBJ2-7 | TRBV10-3 | NA | TGTGCCATCAGTTCCCAGGGGCCAGCGGGACTCGAGCAGTACTTC | CAISSQGPAGLEQYF
13 | TRBJ1-6 | TRBV30 | NA | TGTGCCTGGAGTGTGGCGGGGGACTCACCCCTCCACTTT | CAWSVAGDSPLHF
16 | TRBJ2-2 | TRBV7-9 | TRBD2 | TGTGCCAGCAGCCAGGGGACTAGCGCTAACACCGGGGAGCTGTTTTTT | CASSQGTSANTGELFF
11 | TRBJ2-7 | TRBV30 | NA | TGTGCCTGGAGCTATTTGTACGAGCAGTACTTC | CAWSYLYEQYF
13 | TRBJ1-2 | TRBV6-6 | NA | TGTGCCAGCAGTTACTCAGGGGTGCGGGGCTACACCTTC | CASSYSGVRGYTF
13 | TRBJ2-3 | TRBV5-4 | TRBD1 | TGTGCCAGCAGCTCTGGACAGGCAGATACGCAGTATTTT | CASSSGQADTQYF
12 | TRBJ1-1 | TRBV18 | NA | TGTGCCAGCTCCCCGACAGGCCCCCTCGCTTTCTTT | CASSPTGPLAFF
14 | TRBJ1-3 | TRBV7-2 | NA | TGTGCCAGCAGCTCCTCAGGGGCTGGAAACACCATATATTTT | CASSSSGAGNTIYF
16 | TRBJ1-3 | TRBV6-6 | NA | TGTGCCAGCAGTCCATCTCACGACAGCTCTGGAAACACCATATATTTT | CASSPSHDSSGNTIYF
15 | TRBJ2-6 | TRBV27 | NA | TGTGCCAGCAGGAGACAGGAGGCTGGGGCCAACGTCCTGACTTTC | CASRRQEAGANVLTF
16 | TRBJ1-3 | TRBV19 | TRBD1 | TGTGCCAGTAGTTCCCCGGGACAGGGGTCAGGAAACACCATATATTTT | CASSSPGQGSGNTIYF
17 | TRBJ2-7 | TRBV23-1 | NA | TGCGCCAGCACCCAATTAAAACTAGCCTCTAAAGCTTACGAGCAGTACTTC | CASTQLKLASKAYEQYF
14 | TRBJ1-5 | TRBV2 | NA | TGTGCCAGCAGTTTGTCCAGGACTTATCAGCCCCAGCATTTT | CASSLSRTYQPQHF
16 | TRBJ2-7 | TRBV27 | TRBD2 | TGTGCCAGCAGTTCGCCCCGACTAGCGGGAGGGAGGGAGCAGTACTTC | CASSSPRLAGGREQYF
14 | TRBJ2-1 | TRBV7-9 | NA | TGTGCCAGCAGCTTAACTCCCTCCTACAATGAGCAGTTCTTC | CASSLTPSYNEQFF
19 | TRBJ2-1 | TRBV14 | TRBD2 | TGTGCCAGCAGCCCCCGTCAGGCGACTAGCGGGAGTAACCACAATGAGCAGTTCTTC | CASSPRQATSGSNHNEQFF
16 | TRBJ2-3 | TRBV5-1 | TRBD2 | TGCGCCAGCAGCTCGGGACTAGCGGAAAGCACAGATACGCAGTATTTT | CASSSGLAESTDTQYF
15 | TRBJ1-2 | TRBV11-2 | TRBD1 | TGTGCCAGCAGCCCCGGGTCACAGGGGGTACGCGGCTACACCTTC | CASSPGSQGVRGYTF
16 | TRBJ2-3 | TRBV27 | TRBD2 | TGTGCCAGCAGTTCTGCCTTGGGACTAGCGGGAGTTACGCAGTATTTT | CASSSALGLAGVTQYF
16 | TRBJ2-2 | TRBV7-2 | TRBD2 | TGTGCCAGCAGCTCCTTTAGCGGGTACAACACCGGGGAGCTGTTTTTT | CASSSFSGYNTGELFF
14 | TRBJ1-2 | TRBV6-1 | NA | TGTGCCAGCAGCGAAAGAATCACAGCCTATGGCTACACCTTC | CASSERITAYGYTF
15 | TRBJ1-5 | TRBV7-2 | TRBD1 | TGTGCCAGCAGCCGGACCGACAGGGGCAGGCAGCCCCAGCATTTT | CASSRTDRGRQPQHF
17 | TRBJ2-1 | TRBV14 | NA | TGTGCCAGCAGCCTTAGCTGGGTCGGTCGCTCCTACAATGAGCAGTTCTTC | CASSLSWVGRSYNEQFF
14 | TRBJ2-1 | TRBV15 | NA | TGTGCCACCAGCAGAGATGGAGAGTACAATGAGCAGTTCTTC | CATSRDGEYNEQFF
14 | TRBJ2-1 | TRBV5-1 | TRBD2 | TGCGCCAGCAACCCGAATGCGGGGGGTGATGAGCAGTTCTTC | CASNPNAGGDEQFF
14 | TRBJ1-5 | TRBV19 | TRBD1 | TGTGCCAGTAGTAAGGACAGGGGGGTTCAGCCCCAGCATTTT | CASSKDRGVQPQHF
14 | TRBJ2-3 | TRBV7-9 | TRBD2 | TGTGCCAGCAGCTCGACTAGCGCAGGAGATACGCAGTATTTT | CASSSTSAGDTQYF
15 | TRBJ2-1 | TRBV5-5 | NA | TGTGCCAGCAGCTTCATAGCGGCCGTCTACAATGAGCAGTTCTTC | CASSFIAAVYNEQFF
15 | TRBJ1-2 | TRBV4-2 | NA | TGTGCCAGCAGCCAAGATCCCCGGGATACCTATGGCTACACCTTC | CASSQDPRDTYGYTF
15 | TRBJ2-1 | TRBV6-4 | TRBD1 | TGTGCCAGCAGTGTAGGGGGACAGTACTACAATGAGCAGTTCTTC | CASSVGGQYYNEQFF
16 | TRBJ2-7 | TRBV7-9 | TRBD2 | TGTGCCAGCAGTCCTTCTTCGGGACTAGCGAAATACGAGCAGTACTTC | CASSPSSGLAKYEQYF
16 | TRBJ2-3 | TRBV7-6 | NA | TGTGCCAGCAGCTTACAATCGGCGGCTCGCACAGATACGCAGTATTTT | CASSLQSAARTDTQYF
16 | TRBJ2-7 | TRBV4-3 | TRBD2 | TGCGCCAGCAGCCAAGAGGGCGGGAGGGCCGTACTCGAGCAGTACTTC | CASSQEGGRAVLEQYF
12 | TRBJ2-7 | TRBV29-1 | NA | TGCAGCGCCATACCAGGAGGCCACGAGCAGTACTTC | CSAIPGGHEQYF
15 | TRBJ1-5 | TRBV19 | TRBD1 | TGTGCCAGTAGTATAGAGGGACAGCCCAATCAGCCCCAGCATTTT | CASSIEGQPNQPQHF
14 | TRBJ2-5 | TRBV5-6 | NA | TGTGCCAGCAGCTTTGGTGGTAGATCGGAGACCCAGTACTTC | CASSFGGRSETQYF
13 | TRBJ2-7 | TRBV7-9 | NA | TGTGCCAGCAGCTTAGATAGCAGCTACGAGCAGTACTTC | CASSLDSSYEQYF
13 | TRBJ2-7 | TRBV28 | TRBD1 | TGTGCCAGCAGTTTGTACGGACAGGGGAAGCAGTACTTC | CASSLYGQGKQYF
14 | TRBJ2-7 | TRBV5-4 | NA | TGTGCCAGCAGCAAACCGGGAGAGAGCTACGAGCAGTACTTC | CASSKPGESYEQYF